This note documents a single TCR beta chain sequence. Roughly 0.45 to 1 ug RNA was reverse transcribed with random hexamers. immunoSEQ multiplex PCR amplified TCR beta CDR3 across 54 Vbeta, 13 Jbeta. One entry per CDR3 protein results from TCRdb running MiXCR on the immunoSEQ multiplex PCR reads. The data show about 180,000 distinct CDR3 sequences, roughly 94% seen once. The record originates from a study of CD8 T cells in Susac syndrome. Study in general: Sequenced Susac syndrome patients included five or six with active disease and 8 or 9 who were in remission.

CDR1 DFQATT and CDR2 SNEGSKA come from the germline V gene (reference sequence). The length of the CDR3 is 14 residues. The germline V and J ends were trimmed by 2 bases and 0 bases, with 8 bases remaining between them. The study sequenced TCR beta in blood CD8+ and CD4+ T cells. The TCR sequence derives from a human donor with Susac syndrome. The chain employs TRBV20-1 and TRBJ1-5; D is perhaps TRBD1 (5 bases). Sequencing was performed on CD4+ T cells from PBMCs. The CDR3 here is CSARFGASNQPQHF. In DNA form, the CDR3 reads TGCAGTGCTAGATTTGGGGCTAGCAATCAGCCCCAGCATTTT.